This section outlines one TCR beta chain sequence together with its context. This CDR3 region has 12 residues. The germline gives CDR1 SGHNT, CDR2 YENEEA. V was shortened by 8 bases and J by 4 bases, with 12 bases between the two germline ends. Clones were read by immunoSEQ multiplex PCR, and TCRdb kept only the in-frame ones, dropping some. This table has about 240,000 clones, around 90% appearing once. The data stem from a study of blood T cell repertoires in COVID-19. Study as a whole: The samples span acute and convalescent COVID-19 from the United States, Italy and Spain.

The rearrangement joins TRBV11-3 to TRBJ2-7; a possible D gene is TRBD2 (6 bases). The receptor was isolated from a woman aged 30 to 39 with acute or convalescent COVID-19. The sequenced sample consisted of peripheral blood. The CDR3 DNA reads TGTGCCAGCGGAGTAGCGGAATACGAGCAGTACTTC. This translates into CASGVAEYEQYF.